Each of the 22 T cell receptor beta chains below was sequenced from the same sample in a study of blood T cells in healthy people across ages. Primers used in a second PCR of about 7 to 12 cycles were a sample-barcoded 5' primer and a J-beta primer mix. TCRdb re-derived calls from the 5' RACE reads in MiXCR, one entry per CDR3 protein. The sample yields 1.4 million to 1.5 million distinct CDR3 sequences, 42% seen once. Sequences were obtained from blood. Receptor source: a woman between 18 and 29 years old in good health.

This clonotype was seen a few times. The chain combines TRBV7-2 with TRBJ1-4, with 8 bases lining up with TRBD1. Germline CDR1 reads SGHTA; CDR2 reads FQGNSA. The CDR3 runs 15 residues. After removal of 5 bases from V and 2 bases from J, the junction contained 4 bases not matched to a gene. CDR3: CASSPTGGTNEKLFF. The CDR3 region has the DNA TGTGCCAGCAGCCCTACAGGGGGGACTAATGAAAAACTGTTTTTT.

The J gene is TRBJ2-1, the V gene TRBV20-1; TRBD1 is a possible D gene (6 bases). CDR1 DFQATT and CDR2 SNEGSKA come from the germline V gene (reference sequence). The CDR3 length is 16 residues. The V end was cut by 0 bases, the J end by 8 bases, with 20 bases between. CDR3 nucleotides: TGCAGTGCTAGAGATTCGTCCCCCCAGGGGCGCGATGAGCAGTTCTTC. This encodes CSARDSSPQGRDEQFF.

This chain connects TRBV24-1 to TRBJ2-1; D remains ambiguous. CDR1 and CDR2 from the germline V gene are KGHDR and SFDVKD. Trimming pared 5 bases from V and 6 bases from J, leaving 13 bases between. CDR3 length equals 14 residues. The CDR3 bases are TGTGCCACCAGTGGTTCGAGCCACGTCAATGAGCAGTTCTTC. Translation gives CATSGSSHVNEQFF.

In this sample, this clonotype turned up a few times. CDR3 sequence (DNA): TGTGCCATCACGGAACAGGGGGAGTATAAGCCCGCGCGGGGCTACACCTTC. Translating it yields CAITEQGEYKPARGYTF. The V and J genes are TRBV10-3 and TRBJ1-2, with 8 bases that match TRBD1. The CDR3 totals 17 residues. J gave up 8 bases and V 7 bases, and 21 bases lay outside the gene matches. CDR1 and CDR2 (germline): ENHRY, SYGVKD.

The CDR3 bases are TGCAGTGCTAACCCGGGGGGGGTGGACTACGAGCAGTACTTC. It yields the protein CSANPGGVDYEQYF. This sequence joins TRBV20-1 and TRBJ2-7; 8 bases match TRBD2. The CDR3 is 14 residues long. V was pared by 4 bases and J by 3 bases, with 8 bases of the junction left unmatched. Germline CDR1 and CDR2: DFQATT and SNEGSKA (reference sequence).

This clonotype appeared a few times. CDR3 nucleotides: TGTGCCAGCAGTCCGCCCGGTGATGCCTACGAGCAGTACTTC. Its protein product is CASSPPGDAYEQYF. V usage is TRBV27 and J usage is TRBJ2-7; D is ambiguous. V lost 5 bases, J lost 2 bases, and 13 bases lay in between. Germline V gives CDR1 MNHEY, CDR2 SMNVEV (reference sequence). The CDR3 consists of 14 residues.

This chain uses TRBV9 with TRBJ1-2; unclear D gene. The CDR3 runs 13 residues. Germline V gene lookup returns CDR1 SGDLS and CDR2 YYNGEE. V lost 4 bases to trimming and J lost 1 base, with 8 bases between them. The CDR3 nucleotides read TGTGCCAGCAGCCGGGCAGTTAACTATGGCTACACCTTC. Translating it yields CASSRAVNYGYTF. The complete variable domain, with remaining parts taken from reference TRBV9 and TRBJ1-2, reads DSGVTQTPKHLITATGQRVTLRCSPRSGDLSVYWYQQSLDQGLQFLIQYYNGEERAKGNILERFSAQQFPDLHSELNLSSLELGDSALYFCASSRAVNYGYTFGSGTRLTVV.

This clonotype turned up a few times. The J gene is TRBJ2-2, the V gene TRBV12-3 or TRBV12-4; the D is unclear. V dropped 3 bases and J dropped 7 bases, with 6 bases sitting between them. CDR3 length: 12 residues. The DNA of the CDR3 is TGTGCCAGCAGTTTGTGGGACGGGGAGCTGTTTTTT. This translates into CASSLWDGELFF.

This clonotype was observed a handful of times. V usage is TRBV7-3 and J usage is TRBJ2-1, with D perhaps matching TRBD1 (6 bases). The CDR3 runs to 14 residues. Per germline, CDR1 SGHTA and CDR2 FQGTGA. With 4 bases removed from V and 4 bases from J, the gap between germline ends came to 11 bases. The CDR3 DNA follows: TGTGCCAGCAGCTCCGACAGGATTTACAATGAGCAGTTCTTC. Translating it yields CASSSDRIYNEQFF.

This clonotype was observed a few times. The rearrangement joins TRBV10-3 to TRBJ2-5, with a possible D match to TRBD1 (5 bases). Trimming pared 5 bases from V and 2 bases from J, leaving 9 bases between. This CDR3 spans 13 amino acids. CDR1 is ENHRY, CDR2 SYGVKD, per germline. CDR3 nucleotides: TGTGCCATCAGTTTCGACAGACAAGAGACCCAGTACTTC. Amino acid sequence: CAISFDRQETQYF.

The chain is built from TRBV27 and TRBJ2-4, with 10 bases identical to TRBD1. This CDR3 is 15 amino acids long. Germline trimming cut 4 bases from V and 6 bases from J; bases unmatched to any gene: 6. CDR1 MNHEY and CDR2 SMNVEV come from the germline V gene (reference sequence). As DNA, the CDR3 is TGTGCCAGCAGTTCACGGACAGGGGGACTAAACATTCAGTACTTC. Translation: CASSSRTGGLNIQYF.

The genes are TRBV11-1 and TRBJ2-3, with a weak D call TRBD2 (7 bases). The ends were cut back, 3 bases at V and 4 bases at J, with 11 bases in the middle. CDR3 length: 14 amino acids. Looked up from germline, CDR1 is SGHAT and CDR2 is FQDESV (reference sequence). The DNA for the CDR3 is TGTGCCAGCAGCTTTCCGGGGGGCGCAGATACGCAGTATTTT. This sequence encodes CASSFPGGADTQYF. Combining the CDR3 with reference TRBV11-1 and TRBJ2-3 gives the whole variable domain EAEVAQSPRYKITEKSQAVAFWCDPISGHATLYWYRQILGQGPELLVQFQDESVVDDSQLPKDRFSAERLKGVDSTLKIQPAELGDSAMYLCASSFPGGADTQYFGPGTRLTVL.

This clonotype was seen a handful of times. The chain has TRBV4-1 and TRBJ2-2; tentatively, D is TRBD2 (5 bases). In germline, CDR1 is MGHRA, CDR2 YSYEKL. V gave up 1 base and J gave up 6 bases, with 21 bases separating them. There are 18 residues in the CDR3. The CDR3 region is CASSQGSTAGPFAGELFF. The CDR3 region has the DNA TGCGCCAGCAGCCAAGGATCGACGGCGGGTCCCTTCGCCGGGGAGCTGTTTTTT.

The chain employs TRBV7-9 and TRBJ2-5; D is unclear. The CDR3 is 17 amino acids. CDR1 is SEHNR and CDR2 is FQNEAQ in the germline V gene (reference sequence). Trimming cost V 3 bases and J 2 bases, with 19 bases left between them. The CDR3 loop is CASSLRTTQTGQETQYF. The CDR3 region has the DNA TGTGCCAGCAGCTTGCGGACCACTCAGACCGGGCAAGAGACCCAGTACTTC.

The chain has TRBV20-1 and TRBJ2-7; no firm D call. V lost 1 base to trimming and J lost 4 bases, with 11 bases between them. The CDR3 spans 13 residues. Per germline, CDR1 DFQATT and CDR2 SNEGSKA (reference sequence). The CDR3 is CSARVSQRYEQYF. Written as DNA, the CDR3 is TGCAGTGCTAGAGTAAGCCAGCGATACGAGCAGTACTTC.

The chain couples TRBV20-1 to TRBJ1-2; D is perhaps TRBD1 (5 bases). This CDR3 is 12 amino acids long. CDR1 and CDR2 (germline): DFQATT, SNEGSKA (reference sequence). Trimming took 3 bases from V and 4 from J, leaving 9 bases between them. CDR3 in amino acids: CSASLQGYGYTF. CDR3 sequence (DNA): TGCAGTGCTAGTCTGCAGGGCTATGGCTACACCTTC.

This chain joins TRBV20-1 and TRBJ2-3; possibly TRBD2 for D (7 bases). CDR3 size: 17 residues. V was clipped by 6 bases and J by 1 base, with 23 bases between them. Per germline, CDR1 DFQATT and CDR2 SNEGSKA (reference sequence). CDR3 nucleotide sequence: TGCAGTGCCCGGTGGGGGGGGCCTTACCTGGGCACAGATACGCAGTATTTT. It yields the protein CSARWGGPYLGTDTQYF.

The chain carries TRBV27 and TRBJ1-2; 9 nucleotides match TRBD1. Germline V gene data show CDR1 as MNHEY and CDR2 as SMNVEV (reference sequence). V lost 4 bases, J lost 6 bases, and 6 bases stayed unmatched. CDR3 size: 14 residues. CDR3 sequence (DNA): TGTGCCAGCAGTTCACGCGGGACAGGGAATGGCTACACCTTC. Translated: CASSSRGTGNGYTF.

This clonotype appeared many times. The germline gene is not matched at one end of the junction; a read error may be the cause. The rearrangement uses TRBV3-1 and TRBJ2-7, with a tentative D call TRBD1 (5 bases). Germline V gene lookup returns CDR1 LGHDT and CDR2 YNNKEL (reference sequence). This CDR3 spans 13 amino acids. The CDR3 spells CASSQGYSYEQYF. DNA of the CDR3: TGCGCCAGCAGCCAGGGTTACTCCTACGAGCAGTACTTC.

This clonotype was seen more than once but under ten times. The chain recombines TRBV27 with TRBJ2-3; 7 bases line up with TRBD2. The CDR3 extends over 17 amino acids. V lost 2 bases, J lost 2 bases, and 10 bases stayed unmatched. Germline V gene lookup returns CDR1 MNHEY and CDR2 SMNVEV (reference sequence). CDR3 protein: CASSLLGKAGLTDTQYF. CDR3 nucleotide sequence: TGTGCCAGCAGTTTACTAGGAAAAGCGGGGCTCACAGATACGCAGTATTTT.

The chain has TRBV18 and TRBJ2-5, with 8 bases fitting TRBD2. The V gene's germline CDR1 is KGHSH and CDR2 LQKENI. V gave up 1 base and J gave up 3 bases; unmatched junction bases: 7. The CDR3 is 16 residues long. The CDR3 nucleotides read TGTGCCAGCTCACCACGACGGGAGGGCCCCGAAGAGACCCAGTACTTC. Translated: CASSPRREGPEETQYF.

This chain uses TRBV4-1 with TRBJ2-3, with 11 bases matching TRBD2. After removal of 1 base from V and 6 bases from J, the junction contained 6 bases not matched to a gene. Germline loops: CDR1 MGHRA, CDR2 YSYEKL. This CDR3 is 16 amino acids long. The DNA of the CDR3 is TGCGCCAGCAGCCAAGTAACTAGCGGGGGCCACGATACGCAGTATTTT. Translating it yields CASSQVTSGGHDTQYF.